Shown below are 24 T cell receptor beta chains from a single sample sequenced in a study of CD4+ T cells in melanoma. Data came from immunoSEQ multiplex PCR; TCRdb stores just in-frame clones and leaves some out. The sample carries roughly 140,000 clones, about nine tenths recorded once. Source of these receptors: a human donor with melanoma.

The genes are TRBV2 and TRBJ2-7; a weak D match, TRBD1 (6 bases). There are 14 residues in the CDR3. The ends were cut back, 1 base at V and 6 bases at J, with 13 bases in the middle. Germline V gene data show CDR1 as SNHLY and CDR2 as FYNNEI. CDR3 region: CASSEVLQGSEQYF. The CDR3 coding sequence is TGTGCCAGCAGTGAAGTACTACAGGGTAGCGAGCAGTACTTC. Together with reference TRBV2 and TRBJ2-7, the CDR3 gives the full variable domain: EPEVTQTPSHQVTQMGQEVILRCVPISNHLYFYWYRQILGQKVEFLVSFYNNEISEKSEIFDDQFSVERPDGSNFTLKIRSTKLEDSAMYFCASSEVLQGSEQYFGPGTRLTVT.

This chain links TRBV30 with TRBJ1-1, with D tentatively TRBD1 (5 bases). The germline V and J ends were trimmed by 6 bases and 5 bases, with 16 bases remaining between them. From germline, CDR1 is GTSNPN and CDR2 SVGIG (reference sequence). The CDR3 is 13 residues long. CDR3 in DNA: TGTGCCTGTTCCCCCGGGGGGTGGACTGAAGCTTTCTTT. Translation: CACSPGGWTEAFF.

The chain carries TRBV4-1 and TRBJ2-7, with TRBD2 matching 9 bases. J gave up 0 bases and V 4 bases, and 7 bases lay outside the gene matches. CDR1 and CDR2 (germline): MGHRA, YSYEKL. The CDR3 is made up of 16 amino acids. The CDR3 bases are TGCGCCAGCAGCCCACGACTAGCGGCTAGCTCCTACGAGCAGTACTTC. Its translation: CASSPRLAASSYEQYF.

The chain joins TRBV28 to TRBJ1-5, with TRBD1 matching over 7 bases. The CDR3 runs 13 residues. CDR1 is MDHEN and CDR2 is SYDVKM in the germline V gene. The J segment lost 7 bases and the V segment lost 7 bases, leaving 7 bases of the junction unmatched. The CDR3 reads CASMGDRRQPQHF. CDR3 DNA sequence: TGTGCCAGCATGGGGGACAGAAGGCAGCCCCAGCATTTT.

The chain joins TRBV19 to TRBJ2-1; D might be TRBD2 (5 bases). Germline V CDR1 and CDR2: LNHDA, SQIVND (reference sequence). The CDR3 spans 14 residues. Trimming took off 4 bases at V and 10 bases at J, with 17 bases between the two ends. The CDR3 DNA is TGTGCCAGTAGTACCCAGAGGGCCTACGGGGAGCAGTTCTTC. This codes for CASSTQRAYGEQFF.

This chain links TRBV7-8 with TRBJ2-7; D is possibly TRBD1 (6 bases). Germline assignment: CDR1 SGHVS and CDR2 FQNEAQ. Trimming left V 4 bases short and J 3 bases short, with 13 bases between. This CDR3 comprises 14 residues. CDR3 sequence (DNA): TGTGCCAGCAGCTCCGGGACATTCTACTACGAGCAGTACTTC. Amino acids: CASSSGTFYYEQYF.

The chain joins TRBV30 to TRBJ1-3; weak D call: TRBD1 (5 bases). V was cut by 5 bases and J by 0 bases, with 11 bases left in between. In germline, CDR1 is GTSNPN, CDR2 SVGIG (reference sequence). The CDR3 is 14 amino acids. The CDR3 here is CAWSDRTSGNTIYF. The CDR3 DNA is TGTGCCTGGTCAGACAGAACCTCTGGAAACACCATATATTTT.

J is TRBJ2-7 and V is TRBV27; no clear D gene. V was cut by 0 bases and J by 0 bases, with 12 bases left in between. This CDR3 has 16 residues. Germline V lookup: CDR1 MNHEY, CDR2 SMNVEV (reference sequence). CDR3 sequence: CASSLSLGRSSYEQYF. Written as DNA, the CDR3 is TGTGCCAGCAGTTTATCGCTTGGCCGAAGCTCCTACGAGCAGTACTTC.

The chain combines TRBV5-1 with TRBJ2-3; D remains ambiguous. Trimming cost V 3 bases and J 5 bases, with 7 bases left between them. Germline V lookup: CDR1 SGHRS, CDR2 YFSETQ. CDR3 length: 12 amino acids. CDR3 DNA sequence: TGCGCCAGCAGCTCCCTAAGAGATACGCAGTATTTT. It encodes CASSSLRDTQYF.

This sequence joins TRBV6-1 and TRBJ1-2, with 7 bases matching TRBD1. CDR3 length equals 18 residues. Losses at the gene ends were 2 bases for V and 1 base for J; bases not matched to a gene: 13. In germline, CDR1 is MNHNS, CDR2 SASEGT. The CDR3 region is CASSETLRDRAHNYGYTF. The CDR3 DNA sequence: TGTGCCAGCAGTGAAACGTTGCGTGACAGGGCCCATAACTATGGCTACACCTTC.

The genes are TRBV7-8 and TRBJ1-2, with 11 positions matching TRBD1. Germline V gene lookup returns CDR1 SGHVS and CDR2 FQNEAQ. The CDR3 is 15 residues long. J lost 7 bases, V lost 3 bases, and 7 bases had no gene match. The chain's CDR3 is CASSLADRGQFGYTF. The CDR3 nucleotides read TGTGCCAGCAGCTTGGCGGACAGGGGGCAGTTTGGCTACACCTTC.

V gene TRBV30 combines with J gene TRBJ2-5; D remains ambiguous. Trimming shortened V by 3 bases and J by 1 base, and 15 bases separated the two germline ends. The CDR3 totals 15 residues. Germline V CDR1 and CDR2: GTSNPN, SVGIG (reference sequence). The CDR3 nucleotides read TGTGCCTGGAGCAAGTACGGCGGATCCCAAGAGACCCAGTACTTC. This translates into CAWSKYGGSQETQYF.

The gene calls are TRBV29-1 and TRBJ1-1; D remains unclear. The CDR3 is 12 residues long. Germline V gene lookup returns CDR1 SQVTM and CDR2 ANQGSEA. Deletions cut 7 bases from V and 0 bases from J, with 9 bases between. This chain's CDR3 is CSAQIMNTEAFF. The DNA for the CDR3 is TGCAGCGCCCAGATCATGAACACTGAAGCTTTCTTT.

V is TRBV18 and J is TRBJ1-5, with no clear D. This CDR3 is built from 16 residues. Per the germline V gene, CDR1 is KGHSH and CDR2 is LQKENI. Trimming pared 6 bases from V and 8 bases from J, leaving 23 bases between. The CDR3 coding sequence is TGTGCCAGCTCGGCGGGTAGCGTTATCCGCCAGGAGCCCCAGCATTTT. Amino acids: CASSAGSVIRQEPQHF.

The rearrangement joins TRBV5-1 to TRBJ2-5; 7 nucleotides match TRBD2. V lost 6 bases to trimming and J lost 1 base; unmatched junction nucleotides: 6. From germline, CDR1 is SGHRS and CDR2 YFSETQ. The CDR3 spans 14 residues. The CDR3: CASKGGGFQETQYF. As DNA, the CDR3 is TGCGCCAGCAAAGGCGGGGGATTCCAAGAGACCCAGTACTTC.

The chain has TRBV2 and TRBJ1-2, with D possibly TRBD1 on 5 matching bases. The germline V and J ends were trimmed by 6 bases and 2 bases, with 13 bases remaining between them. The CDR3 is 14 amino acids. Germline loops: CDR1 SNHLY, CDR2 FYNNEI. The CDR3 DNA sequence: TGTGCCAGCAGGATCACAGGAACCAACTATGGCTACACCTTC. It is translated as CASRITGTNYGYTF.

The gene calls are TRBV2 and TRBJ2-3, with D unresolved. The CDR3 spans 15 residues. CDR1 and CDR2 from the germline V gene are SNHLY and FYNNEI. V lost 4 bases to trimming and J lost 0 bases, with 11 bases between them. As DNA, the CDR3 is TGTGCCAGCAGTGGACGGAGACTTAGCACAGATACGCAGTATTTT. It yields the protein CASSGRRLSTDTQYF. The full variable domain, completed using reference TRBV2 and TRBJ2-3, is EPEVTQTPSHQVTQMGQEVILRCVPISNHLYFYWYRQILGQKVEFLVSFYNNEISEKSEIFDDQFSVERPDGSNFTLKIRSTKLEDSAMYFCASSGRRLSTDTQYFGPGTRLTVL.

A single count supports this clone. CDR3 protein: CASSSSGLRAYNEQFF. CDR3 DNA: TGTGCCAGCAGCTCGAGCGGGTTAAGGGCCTACAATGAGCAGTTCTTC. The rearrangement joins TRBV7-9 to TRBJ2-1; a weak D match, TRBD2 (6 bases). V shed 4 bases and J shed 2 bases, with 15 bases lying between them. The length of the CDR3 is 16 residues. CDR1 and CDR2 from the germline V gene are SEHNR and FQNEAQ (reference sequence).

The chain combines TRBV7-2 with TRBJ2-2; D is possibly TRBD1 (6 bases). This CDR3 comprises 14 residues. CDR1 SGHTA and CDR2 FQGNSA come from the germline V gene. Trimming removed 1 base from V and 5 bases from J, with 8 bases in between. The CDR3 nucleotides are TGTGCCAGCAGCTTAGATCAGGGGACCGGGGAGCTGTTTTTT. Protein: CASSLDQGTGELFF.

The chain uses TRBV5-1 and TRBJ2-7; possibly TRBD1 for D (5 bases). The germline V and J ends were trimmed by 0 bases and 4 bases, with 5 bases remaining between them. The CDR3 runs to 12 residues. Per the germline V gene, CDR1 is SGHRS and CDR2 is YFSETQ. The CDR3 region is CASSLGQYEQYF. Here the CDR3 DNA reads TGCGCCAGCAGCTTGGGACAGTACGAGCAGTACTTC.

CDR3 loop: CASSLRGLAAQETQYF. The CDR3 region has the DNA TGTGCCAGCAGCTTGAGAGGACTAGCGGCCCAAGAGACCCAGTACTTC. The J gene is TRBJ2-5, the V gene TRBV5-6, with 10 positions matching TRBD2. The germline gives CDR1 SGHDT, CDR2 YYEEEE. The CDR3 contains 16 residues. Trimming removed 1 base from V and 1 base from J; junction bases left unmatched: 4. The complete variable domain, with remaining parts taken from reference TRBV5-6 and TRBJ2-5, reads DAGVTQSPTHLIKTRGQQVTLRCSPKSGHDTVSWYQQALGQGPQFIFQYYEEEERQRGNFPDRFSGHQFPNYSSELNVNALLLGDSALYLCASSLRGLAAQETQYFGPGTRLLVL.

The chain is built from TRBV7-9 and TRBJ1-2; D is unclear. CDR1 and CDR2 from the germline V gene are SEHNR and FQNEAQ (reference sequence). The germline V and J ends were trimmed by 5 bases and 6 bases, with 19 bases remaining between them. CDR3 length: 15 residues. The DNA of the CDR3 is TGTGCCAGCAGCCCCTCCAACCGAGACGGCCATGGCTACACCTTC. It codes for CASSPSNRDGHGYTF. Full variable domain (outside the CDR3, taken from reference TRBV7-9 and TRBJ1-2): DTGVSQNPRHKITKRGQNVTFRCDPISEHNRLYWYRQTLGQGPEFLTYFQNEAQLEKSRLLSDRFSAERPKGSFSTLEIQRTEQGDSAMYLCASSPSNRDGHGYTFGSGTRLTVV.

The chain couples TRBV7-6 to TRBJ1-6; D is ambiguous. V was shortened by 5 bases and J by 0 bases, with 14 bases between the two germline ends. There are 17 residues in the CDR3. The germline V gene has CDR1 SGHVS and CDR2 FNYEAQ. Here the CDR3 DNA reads TGTGCCAGCAGCCTCGGACCCTTGAGCTCCTATAATTCACCCCTCCACTTT. Amino acid sequence: CASSLGPLSSYNSPLHF.

J is TRBJ2-3 and V is TRBV7-6, with a tentative D call TRBD2 (7 bases). CDR3 length: 15 amino acids. Germline V lookup: CDR1 SGHVS, CDR2 FNYEAQ. V dropped 7 bases and J dropped 4 bases, with 18 bases sitting between them. The CDR3 loop is CASTSAGARSDTQYF. The DNA for the CDR3 is TGTGCCAGCACCTCCGCGGGGGCCAGGTCAGATACGCAGTATTTT.